This TCR beta chain was observed in a study of T cells in Graves' hyperthyroidism and ophthalmopathy. Template material for amplifying TCR beta CDR3 regions consisted of RNA transcripts. The study used the HTBI primer set for a first-round RT-PCR of the TCR CDR3. TCRdb re-derived calls from the multiplex PCR reads in MiXCR, one entry per CDR3 protein. The table has about 400,000 distinct CDR3 sequences, roughly 14% seen once. Trimming took off 6 bases at V and 0 bases at J, with 18 bases between the two ends. The germline V gene has CDR1 MNHEY and CDR2 SMNVEV (reference sequence). The CDR3 covers 17 residues. This clonotype was picked up many times.

The sequencing input was blood. The V call is TRBV27, the J call TRBJ1-5; a weak D match, TRBD1 (5 bases). This receptor was obtained from a man between 18 and 35 years old with Graves' ophthalmopathy. CDR3 DNA sequence: TGTGCCAGCAGCCCTTGGGTGGGGGGAGATAGCAATCAGCCCCAGCATTTT. Protein: CASSPWVGGDSNQPQHF.